A selection of T cell receptor beta chains follows, all from one sample in a study of fetal regulatory T cell absence and autoimmunity. Some clones are missing from TCRdb's copy, which holds only in-frame ones; the method was immunoSEQ multiplex PCR. Of about 95,000 clones in the sample, 72% were seen once. Sequencing was performed on pancreas tissue. The receptors stem from a male donor with IPEX syndrome. Both conserved end residues are part of each CDR3. A D gene is named only where the DNA matches it firmly. Clone size is not always given. Where it is, it says once, few, many or a class for expanded clones.

D: TRBD1; size: NA; V: TRBV4-3; J: TRBJ2-7; DNA: TGCGCCAGCAGCCAAGACATAGAGGGGGCAGACTACGAGCAGTACTTC; CDR3: CASSQDIEGADYEQYF
D: TRBD1; size: few; V: TRBV5-1; J: TRBJ1-5; DNA: TGCGCCAGCAGCTTGGGGACAGGGGGCAATCAGCCCCAGCATTTT; CDR3: CASSLGTGGNQPQHF
D: NA; size: once; V: TRBV6-5; J: TRBJ1-3; DNA: TGTGCCAGCAGTTACCAGGGAACTGGAAACACCATATATTTT; CDR3: CASSYQGTGNTIYF
D: NA; size: NA; V: TRBV6-5; J: TRBJ2-7; DNA: TGTGCCAGCAGTTACGGGGGAGTCCCATTAACCTACGAGCAGTACTTC; CDR3: CASSYGGVPLTYEQYF
D: TRBD1; size: NA; V: TRBV5-4; J: TRBJ2-2; DNA: TGTGCCAGCAGCTTGGCCGGGACAGGGGGCGGGGAGCTGTTTTTT; CDR3: CASSLAGTGGGELFF
D: NA; size: few; V: TRBV12-5; J: TRBJ1-1; DNA: TGTGCTAGTGGTTTGGCCCCCGGGGGGGAAGCTTTCTTT; CDR3: CASGLAPGGEAFF
D: NA; size: few; V: TRBV25-1; J: TRBJ1-1; DNA: TGTGCCAGCAGTGAATCCAGCACTGAAGCTTTCTTT; CDR3: CASSESSTEAFF
D: NA; size: once; V: TRBV29-1; J: TRBJ2-2; DNA: TGCAGCGTTGAGAGCGGACAGACGAACACCGGGGAGCTGTTTTTT; CDR3: CSVESGQTNTGELFF
D: TRBD2; size: once; V: TRBV5-1; J: TRBJ2-7; DNA: TGCGCCAGCAGCTTGTGGTCTAGCGGGACAGTCAGCTACGAGCAGTACTTC; CDR3: CASSLWSSGTVSYEQYF
D: NA; size: NA; V: TRBV9; J: TRBJ1-2; DNA: TGTGCCAGCAGCGCCCCGGACAGATATGGCTACACCTTC; CDR3: CASSAPDRYGYTF
D: NA; size: once; V: TRBV7-9; J: TRBJ2-3; DNA: TGTGCCAGCAGCCAACAGGGTGGGGCCTCAGATACGCAGTATTTT; CDR3: CASSQQGGASDTQYF
D: TRBD2; size: NA; V: TRBV4-2; J: TRBJ2-2; DNA: TGTGCCAGCAGCCAAGCGGCGGGGGGGCCTGGTTACACCGGGGAGCTGTTTTTT; CDR3: CASSQAAGGPGYTGELFF
D: NA; size: NA; V: TRBV5-1; J: TRBJ1-2; DNA: TGCGCCAGCAAGGCTGCAGGGGTGGACTATGGCTACACCTTC; CDR3: CASKAAGVDYGYTF
D: NA; size: NA; V: TRBV19; J: TRBJ1-1; DNA: TGTGCCAGTAGCCCCCCCACGAACACTGAAGCTTTCTTT; CDR3: CASSPPTNTEAFF
D: NA; size: NA; V: TRBV6-6; J: TRBJ2-2; DNA: TGTGCCAGCAGTTCACCAGCGGTCAACACCGGGGAGCTGTTTTTT; CDR3: CASSSPAVNTGELFF
D: NA; size: NA; V: TRBV4-1; J: TRBJ2-1; DNA: TGCGCCAGCAGCCAAGAGCCTTCCTACAATGAGCAGTTCTTC; CDR3: CASSQEPSYNEQFF
D: NA; size: few; V: TRBV13; J: TRBJ2-2; DNA: TGTGCCAGCAGCTCTAGGGTGGGGAACACCGGGGAGCTGTTTTTT; CDR3: CASSSRVGNTGELFF
D: TRBD1; size: NA; V: TRBV4-2; J: TRBJ2-5; DNA: TGTGCCAGCAGCCAAGGAACAGGGGTGGGAGAGACCCAGTACTTC; CDR3: CASSQGTGVGETQYF
D: TRBD1; size: NA; V: TRBV14; J: TRBJ1-2; DNA: TGTGCCAGCAGCCAAGGAGTTTTAACGGACAGGGGTGACTATGGCTACACCTTC; CDR3: CASSQGVLTDRGDYGYTF
D: TRBD1; size: few; V: TRBV10-3; J: TRBJ1-6; DNA: TGTGCCATCAGTGGTAGGACAGGGACACCCCTCCACTTT; CDR3: CAISGRTGTPLHF
D: TRBD2; size: NA; V: TRBV10-3; J: TRBJ2-3; DNA: TGTGCCATCAGTGAGGGACTAGCGGGCACAGATACGCAGTATTTT; CDR3: CAISEGLAGTDTQYF
D: TRBD1; size: NA; V: TRBV30; J: TRBJ2-2; DNA: TGTGCCTGGAGTGAAGGGAGACAGGGGGCCGGGGAGCTGTTTTTT; CDR3: CAWSEGRQGAGELFF
D: NA; size: NA; V: TRBV5-4; J: TRBJ2-1; DNA: TGTGCCAGCAGTCGAGGAACCAATGAGCAGTTCTTC; CDR3: CASSRGTNEQFF
D: TRBD1; size: NA; V: TRBV30; J: TRBJ1-4; DNA: TGTGCATCGGGGACAGGGGCAACTAATGAAAAACTGTTTTTT; CDR3: CASGTGATNEKLFF
D: NA; size: NA; V: TRBV9; J: TRBJ1-6; DNA: TGTGCCAGCAGCGTAAGCTCCTATAATTCACCCCTCCACTTT; CDR3: CASSVSSYNSPLHF
D: NA; size: NA; V: TRBV6-5; J: TRBJ1-1; DNA: TGTGCCAGCAGACAGACTACAGGGATGAACACTGAAGCTTTCTTT; CDR3: CASRQTTGMNTEAFF
D: NA; size: NA; V: TRBV7-2; J: TRBJ2-2; DNA: TGTGCCAGCAGCTTAACTGGGGGCAGCACCGGGGAGCTGTTTTTT; CDR3: CASSLTGGSTGELFF
D: NA; size: few; V: TRBV6-5; J: TRBJ1-4; DNA: TGTGCCAGCAGTTCCCCCTCCCGGGGGGGTGAAAAACTGTTTTTT; CDR3: CASSSPSRGGEKLFF
D: NA; size: few; V: TRBV7-2; J: TRBJ2-3; DNA: TGTGCCAGCAGCTTAGAGGGGGGCACAGATACGCAGTATTTT; CDR3: CASSLEGGTDTQYF
D: NA; size: NA; V: TRBV19; J: TRBJ1-2; DNA: TGTGCCAGTAGTATCAACAGGTACTATGGCTACACCTTC; CDR3: CASSINRYYGYTF
D: TRBD2; size: NA; V: TRBV7-9; J: TRBJ2-7; DNA: TGTGCCAGCAGCGGGACTAGCGGGGGCCCCTACGAGCAGTACTTC; CDR3: CASSGTSGGPYEQYF
D: TRBD2; size: NA; V: TRBV10-3; J: TRBJ2-1; DNA: TGTGCCATCAGAGGGCGGGGGGGCAATGAGCAGTTCTTC; CDR3: CAIRGRGGNEQFF
D: TRBD1; size: NA; V: TRBV7-6; J: TRBJ1-1; DNA: TGTGCCAGCAGCCGACAGCCGGGACAGGGTCTTAACACTGAAGCTTTCTTT; CDR3: CASSRQPGQGLNTEAFF
D: TRBD1; size: NA; V: TRBV10-3; J: TRBJ1-2; DNA: TGTGCCATCAGTGTACAGGGGGCAAGAGGCTACACCTTC; CDR3: CAISVQGARGYTF
D: NA; size: NA; V: TRBV4-2; J: TRBJ2-4; DNA: TGTGCCAGCAGCCAAGATGGTCGTTGGAGGGGAACCAAAAACATTCAGTACTTC; CDR3: CASSQDGRWRGTKNIQYF
D: TRBD1; size: NA; V: TRBV4-1; J: TRBJ2-1; DNA: TGCGCCAGCAGACACTTCCGGGACAGGGGCTACAATGAGCAGTTCTTC; CDR3: CASRHFRDRGYNEQFF
D: TRBD2; size: NA; V: TRBV7-9; J: TRBJ2-1; DNA: TGTGCCAGCAGCTGGACCGGGACTAGCGGCGCCAATGAGCAGTTCTTC; CDR3: CASSWTGTSGANEQFF
D: NA; size: NA; V: TRBV28; J: TRBJ2-7; DNA: TGTGCCAGTCTCAGGGGTCTTTCCTACGAGCAGTACTTC; CDR3: CASLRGLSYEQYF
D: TRBD2; size: NA; V: TRBV19; J: TRBJ2-3; DNA: TGTGCCAGTAGTATACACCGGGACTACCTCACAGATACGCAGTATTTT; CDR3: CASSIHRDYLTDTQYF
D: TRBD2; size: NA; V: TRBV2; J: TRBJ2-1; DNA: TGTGCCAGCCATGGACTAGACTTGTACAATGAGCAGTTCTTC; CDR3: CASHGLDLYNEQFF
D: NA; size: NA; V: TRBV15; J: TRBJ2-7; DNA: TGTGCCACCAGCAGAAGGGGATACGAGCAGTACTTC; CDR3: CATSRRGYEQYF
D: TRBD1; size: NA; V: TRBV7-6; J: TRBJ2-7; DNA: TGTGCCAGCAGCTCCGGGACAGGGGGCGAGCAGTACTTC; CDR3: CASSSGTGGEQYF
D: NA; size: NA; V: TRBV7-6; J: TRBJ2-7; DNA: TGTGCCAGCAGCTTATCCTACGAGCAGTACTTC; CDR3: CASSLSYEQYF
D: TRBD2; size: NA; V: TRBV4-1; J: TRBJ2-7; DNA: TGCGCCAGCAGCCTCGGGACTAGCGGTTTCTACGAGCAGTACTTC; CDR3: CASSLGTSGFYEQYF
D: TRBD2; size: NA; V: TRBV5-1; J: TRBJ2-2; DNA: TGCGCCAGCAGCTTAAGGACTAGCGGGGGTTCGGGGGAGCTGTTTTTT; CDR3: CASSLRTSGGSGELFF
D: NA; size: NA; V: TRBV6-5; J: TRBJ1-1; DNA: TGTGCCAGCAGTTGGGGGAACACTGAAGCTTTCTTT; CDR3: CASSWGNTEAFF
D: NA; size: NA; V: TRBV27; J: TRBJ2-3; DNA: TGTGCCAGCAGTTTTCTGCCAGGGAGCACAGATACGCAGTATTTT; CDR3: CASSFLPGSTDTQYF